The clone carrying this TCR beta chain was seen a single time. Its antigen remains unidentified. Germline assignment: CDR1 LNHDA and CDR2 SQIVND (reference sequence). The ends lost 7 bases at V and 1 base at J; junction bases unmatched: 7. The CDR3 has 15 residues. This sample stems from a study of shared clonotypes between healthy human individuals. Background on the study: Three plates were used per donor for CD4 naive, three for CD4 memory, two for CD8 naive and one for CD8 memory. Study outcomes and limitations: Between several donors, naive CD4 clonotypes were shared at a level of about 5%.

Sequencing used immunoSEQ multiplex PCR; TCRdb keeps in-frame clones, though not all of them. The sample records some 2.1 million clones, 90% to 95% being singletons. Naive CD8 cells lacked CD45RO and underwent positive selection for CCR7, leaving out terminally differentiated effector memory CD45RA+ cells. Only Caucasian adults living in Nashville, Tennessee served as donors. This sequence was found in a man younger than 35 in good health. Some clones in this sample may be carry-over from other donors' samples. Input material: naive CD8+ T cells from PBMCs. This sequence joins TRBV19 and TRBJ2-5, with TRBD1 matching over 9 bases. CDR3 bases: TGTGCCAGTAAGCAGACAGGGGGGTCCCAAGAGACCCAGTACTTC. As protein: CASKQTGGSQETQYF.